Listed here is a single TCR beta chain. The sample belongs to a study of blood T cell repertoires in COVID-19. As for the study in general: Whether acute or convalescent, the COVID-19 samples came from the United States, Italy and Spain. The cDNA or gDNA used as material had been derived from T cells, B-cell-depleted T cells, or PBMCs.

Those enrolled, adults aged about 18 to 89 years, came from about two dozen US areas. In the study's own analysis: Nucleated cell counts were estimated from reference gene primer amplification. Profiling relied on immunoSEQ multiplex PCR, and the TCRdb table lists in-frame clones only, not all of them. V and J calls plus clone size are reproduced from that table; the DNA served to infer D and trimming. The sample consists of about 380,000 clones, roughly 87% of them appearing once. The clonotype comes from a young woman who had recovered from COVID-19. Source material: PBMCs or T cells enriched from blood (not recorded which).

The CDR3 bases are TGTGCCAGCAGCCCCTCCATTCTACTCGGAAACACCATATATTTT. It specifies CASSPSILLGNTIYF. The chain is built from TRBV7-9 and TRBJ1-3; D is uncertain. Germline values: CDR1 SEHNR, CDR2 FQNEAQ (reference sequence). CDR3 length: 15 residues. Trimming removed 5 bases from V and 4 bases from J, with 15 bases in between. The full variable domain, its missing parts supplied by reference TRBV7-9 and TRBJ1-3, is DTGVSQNPRHKITKRGQNVTFRCDPISEHNRLYWYRQTLGQGPEFLTYFQNEAQLEKSRLLSDRFSAERPKGSFSTLEIQRTEQGDSAMYLCASSPSILLGNTIYFGEGSWLTVV.